This T cell receptor beta chain was sequenced during a study of shared clonotypes between healthy human individuals. Overall study: CD8 memory received one plate per donor, CD8 naive two, CD4 memory three and CD4 naive three. Study-level results: A reduction in generation probabilities was seen for non-shared clonotypes relative to those shared by all four donors. Apart from blood, nothing was sampled; tissue repertoires likely differ. Sequencing of the sorted subsets was shown by rarefaction to be incomplete despite large depth.

Concerning this clone: Its antigen is not known.

Terminally differentiated effector memory CD45RA+ cells were left out of the naive CD8 fraction, which was CD45RO-negative and positively selected for CCR7. Germline lookup yields CDR1 MNHNS and CDR2 SASEGT. This CDR3 comprises 15 residues. V was clipped by 10 bases and J by 11 bases, with 27 bases between them. Profiling relied on immunoSEQ multiplex PCR, and the TCRdb table lists in-frame clones only, not all of them. The profile covers approximately 650,000 clones, with less than 97% appearing a single time and roughly 0.1% taken by the ten largest. The chain is built from TRBV6-1 and TRBJ1-5, with D possibly TRBD1 on 6 matching bases. Sequencing used naive CD8+ T cells sorted from blood. The origin of this receptor is a woman aged 30 to 39 in good health. This CDR3 is CATQDIWGPKVAQHF. In DNA, the CDR3 is TGTGCCACGCAGGACATTTGGGGGCCAAAAGTGGCCCAGCATTTT.